This T cell receptor (beta chain) came from a study of regulatory T cells in long-lasting Graves disease. Study-level background: Prior antithyroid drug treatment in newly diagnosed Graves' patients lasted under 3 months.

Time point reported: newly diagnosed GD, antithyroid drugs for less than 3 months. PBMCs provided the RNA from which the TCR library was made. This clonotype has a count of ten or more. Libraries of TCR beta came from iRepertoire HTBI primers plus Arm-PCR of CDR3 regions. One entry per CDR3 protein, called by TCRdb with MiXCR from the multiplex PCR reads. This table has fewer than 650,000 distinct CDR3 sequences, under 20% appearing once. V lost 3 bases to trimming and J lost 3 bases; unmatched junction nucleotides: 3. Per the germline V gene, CDR1 is MDHEN and CDR2 is SYDVKM. The CDR3 spans 14 residues. This sample was also put to use in a study of T cells in Graves' hyperthyroidism and ophthalmopathy.

The sequences come from peripheral blood mononuclear cells (PBMCs), collected at new diagnosis, from a patient treated with antithyroid drugs. The chain employs TRBV28 and TRBJ2-7; 9 positions agree with TRBD2. The clonotype was recovered from a woman aged 30 to 39 with Graves disease. The CDR3 here is CASSFGREGYEQYF. CDR3 in DNA: TGTGCCAGCAGTTTCGGGCGGGAGGGCTACGAGCAGTACTTC.